Listed below are T cell receptor beta chains from one sample, sequenced in a study of post-analysis software for immune sequencing data. One entry per CDR3 protein results from TCRdb running MiXCR on the PCR reads. The table lists roughly 870,000 distinct CDR3 sequences, roughly 58% of them singletons. Material: blood. These receptors came from a girl aged 5-17 years with multiple sclerosis. Both conserved end residues are part of each CDR3. D genes are given only for firm matches. Clone size is not always given. Where it is, it says once, few, many or a class for expanded clones.

d_call j_call v_call clone_size cdr3_nt cdr3_aa
TRBD2 TRBJ2-5 TRBV9 . TGTGCCAGCAGCGCCCAACTGGGACTAGCGTTACAAGAGACCCAGTACTTC CASSAQLGLALQETQYF
. TRBJ2-5 TRBV14 . TGTGCCAGCAGCCAAGGGGAAAAGACCCAGTACTTC CASSQGEKTQYF
TRBD1 TRBJ1-1 TRBV5-5 . TGTGCCAGCAGCTGGGAGGGACAGACGAACACTGAAGCTTTCTTT CASSWEGQTNTEAFF
TRBD1 TRBJ2-1 TRBV10-3 . TGTGCCATCAGGGGGACAGGGGGTCTATATGAGCGGTTCTTC CAIRGTGGLYERFF
TRBD2 TRBJ2-7 TRBV20-1 . TGCAGTGCTCTAGAGCGGGGGGGCTACGAGCAGTACTTC CSALERGGYEQYF
. TRBJ2-7 TRBV10-3 . TGTGCCATCAGTGTCTGGACGCAAAGCTCCTACGAGCAGTACTTC CAISVWTQSSYEQYF
. TRBJ2-7 TRBV5-5 . TGTGCCAGCAGCCTGGGACCGATCACCTACGAGCAGTACTTC CASSLGPITYEQYF
TRBD1 TRBJ2-1 TRBV5-1 few TGCGCCAGCAGCTTAACAGGGGGCTTGGGGGTGCATGAGCAGTTCTTC CASSLTGGLGVHEQFF
TRBD1 TRBJ2-7 TRBV11-2 . TGTGCCAGCAGCTTAGGGTTCCGACAGGGGACCTCCCACGAGCAGTACTTC CASSLGFRQGTSHEQYF
. TRBJ1-1 TRBV5-4 . TGTGCCAGCAGCCCGCCCTGGCAGAAGAACACTGAAGCTTTCTTT CASSPPWQKNTEAFF
TRBD2 TRBJ2-1 TRBV20-1 . TGCAGTGCTAGACCGCGGGACTACCAGAATGAGCAGTTCTTC CSARPRDYQNEQFF
. TRBJ1-2 TRBV4-1 . TGCGCCAGCAGCCAAGATCCCGATCCTAACTATGGCTACACCTTC CASSQDPDPNYGYTF
. TRBJ2-1 TRBV12-3/TRBV12-4 few TGTGCCAGCAGTTTAGCGGGTCCCCGGGGCGAGCAGTTCTTC CASSLAGPRGEQFF
TRBD1 TRBJ2-7 TRBV11-1 few TGTGCCAGCAGTAAAGTGACAGGGATCTACGAGCAGTACTTC CASSKVTGIYEQYF
. TRBJ2-5 TRBV20-1 few TGCAGTGCTAGAGCCGCGGGATGGTTACAAGAGACCCAGTACTTC CSARAAGWLQETQYF
. TRBJ2-2 TRBV9 . TGTGCCAGCAGCGCCCAGACAGTTAACACCGGGGAGCTGTTTTTT CASSAQTVNTGELFF
. TRBJ1-5 TRBV12-3/TRBV12-4 . TGTGCCAGCAGTTTAGGGACAGCCGGTAGCAATCAGCCCCAGCATTTT CASSLGTAGSNQPQHF
TRBD1 TRBJ1-2 TRBV20-1 . TGCAGTGCTAGCCGGACAGGTCAGCGGGGCTACACCTTC CSASRTGQRGYTF
. TRBJ2-7 TRBV7-2 few TGTGCCAGCAGCCCACCCCCCCGGGACGGCTACGAGCAGTACTTC CASSPPPRDGYEQYF
. TRBJ1-5 TRBV3-1 few TGTGCCAGCAGCCAACGAGGTTCCGGCAATCAGCCCCAGCATTTT CASSQRGSGNQPQHF
. TRBJ2-5 TRBV30 few TGTGCCTTTTTGAAGGGGGAGCGGGAGACCCAGTACTTC CAFLKGERETQYF
TRBD2 TRBJ2-5 TRBV20-1 . TGCAGTGCTAGGGCACTAGCGGGGAGAGGAGAGACCCAGTACTTC CSARALAGRGETQYF
. TRBJ2-7 TRBV3-1 . TGTGCCAGCAGCCATGGAACGACGGACTACGAGCAGTACTTC CASSHGTTDYEQYF
. TRBJ2-7 TRBV7-9 . TGTGCCAGCAGCCTGCCCTCGACGGGATGGGACGAGCAGTACTTC CASSLPSTGWDEQYF